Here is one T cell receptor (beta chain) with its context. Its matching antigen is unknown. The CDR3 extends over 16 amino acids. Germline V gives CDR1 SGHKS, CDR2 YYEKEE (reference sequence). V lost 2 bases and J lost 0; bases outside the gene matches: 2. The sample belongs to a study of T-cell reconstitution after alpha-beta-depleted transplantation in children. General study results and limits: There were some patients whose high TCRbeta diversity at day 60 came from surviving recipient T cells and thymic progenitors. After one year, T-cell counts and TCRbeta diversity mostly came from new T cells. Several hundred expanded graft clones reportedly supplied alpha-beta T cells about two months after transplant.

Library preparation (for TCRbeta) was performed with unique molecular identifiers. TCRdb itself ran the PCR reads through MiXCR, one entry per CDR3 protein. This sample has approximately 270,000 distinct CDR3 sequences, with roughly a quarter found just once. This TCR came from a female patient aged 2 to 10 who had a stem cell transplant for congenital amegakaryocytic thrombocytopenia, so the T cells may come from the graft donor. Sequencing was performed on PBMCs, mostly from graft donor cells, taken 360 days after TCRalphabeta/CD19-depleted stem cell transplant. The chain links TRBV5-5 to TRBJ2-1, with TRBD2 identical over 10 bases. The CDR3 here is CASSFRLAGSYNEQFF. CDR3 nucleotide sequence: TGTGCCAGCAGCTTTCGACTAGCGGGCTCCTACAATGAGCAGTTCTTC.